This T cell receptor (beta chain) was obtained from a study of siplizumab effects on memory and regulatory T cells. General study findings and limits: Significantly reduced by siplizumab was the cumulative frequency of alloreactive sequences, namely those traceable to unstimulated CD4+ memory cells. In siplizumab cultures, the suppressive function of proliferating Tregs remained unconfirmed. A minor fraction of alloreactive clones, and no more, mapped to unstimulated subsets.

Germline CDR1 reads MNHNY; CDR2 reads SVGAGI (reference sequence). The CDR3 is 15 residues long. The germline V and J ends were trimmed by 6 bases and 0 bases, with 14 bases remaining between them. TCRdb keeps only in-frame clones here, not all; method: immunoSEQ multiplex PCR. The table shows more than 75,000 clones, with roughly 93% occurring only once. Details on this clone: Its antigen is unidentified.

The genes are TRBV6-6 and TRBJ1-1; D gene ambiguous. Sequenced: CD8+ T cells sorted from blood. This sequence originates from a human donor in good health. The CDR3 is CASRLPGPMNTEAFF. The DNA for the CDR3 is TGTGCCAGCAGACTTCCGGGCCCCATGAACACTGAAGCTTTCTTT.